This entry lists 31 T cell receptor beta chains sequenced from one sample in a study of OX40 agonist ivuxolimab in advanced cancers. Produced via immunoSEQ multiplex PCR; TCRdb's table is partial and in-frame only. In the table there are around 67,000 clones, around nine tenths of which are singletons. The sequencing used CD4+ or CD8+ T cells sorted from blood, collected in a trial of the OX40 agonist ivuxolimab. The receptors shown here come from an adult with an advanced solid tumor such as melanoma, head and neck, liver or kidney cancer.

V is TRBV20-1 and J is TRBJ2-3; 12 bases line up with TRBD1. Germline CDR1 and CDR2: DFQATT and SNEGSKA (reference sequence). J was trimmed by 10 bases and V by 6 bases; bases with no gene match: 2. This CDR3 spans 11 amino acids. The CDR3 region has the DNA TGCAGTGCCTGGGACAGGGGGCCGCAGTATTTT. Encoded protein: CSAWDRGPQYF.

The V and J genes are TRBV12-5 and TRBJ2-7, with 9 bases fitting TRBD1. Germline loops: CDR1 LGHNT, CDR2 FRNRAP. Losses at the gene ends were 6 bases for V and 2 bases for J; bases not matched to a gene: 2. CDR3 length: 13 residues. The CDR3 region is CASGGQGPYEQYF. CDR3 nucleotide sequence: TGTGCTAGTGGCGGACAGGGGCCCTACGAGCAGTACTTC.

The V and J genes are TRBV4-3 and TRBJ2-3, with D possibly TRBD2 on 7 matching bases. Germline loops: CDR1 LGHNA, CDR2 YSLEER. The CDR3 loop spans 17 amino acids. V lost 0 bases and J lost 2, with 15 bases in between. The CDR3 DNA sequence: TGCGCCAGCAGCCAAGATTGGGGGGGCCCCCTCACAGATACGCAGTATTTT. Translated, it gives CASSQDWGGPLTDTQYF.

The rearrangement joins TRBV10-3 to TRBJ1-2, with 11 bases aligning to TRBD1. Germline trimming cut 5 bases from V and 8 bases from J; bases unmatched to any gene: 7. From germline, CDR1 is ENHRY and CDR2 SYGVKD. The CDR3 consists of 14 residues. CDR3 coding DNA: TGTGCCATCAGTCTGGACAGGGGGCTAGGAGGCTACACCTTC. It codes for CAISLDRGLGGYTF.

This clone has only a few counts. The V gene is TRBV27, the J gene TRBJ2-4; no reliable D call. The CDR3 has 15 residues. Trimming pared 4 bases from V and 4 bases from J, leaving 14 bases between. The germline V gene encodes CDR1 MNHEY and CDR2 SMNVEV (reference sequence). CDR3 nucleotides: TGTGCCAGCAGTTCCTCCGCGACTGGAAAAAACATTCAGTACTTC. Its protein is CASSSSATGKNIQYF.

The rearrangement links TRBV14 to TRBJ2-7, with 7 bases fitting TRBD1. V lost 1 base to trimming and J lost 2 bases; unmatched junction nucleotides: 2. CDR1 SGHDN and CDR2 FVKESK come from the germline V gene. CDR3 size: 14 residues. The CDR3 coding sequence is TGTGCCAGCAGCCAAGCGACAGGGCCCTACGAGCAGTACTTC. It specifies CASSQATGPYEQYF.

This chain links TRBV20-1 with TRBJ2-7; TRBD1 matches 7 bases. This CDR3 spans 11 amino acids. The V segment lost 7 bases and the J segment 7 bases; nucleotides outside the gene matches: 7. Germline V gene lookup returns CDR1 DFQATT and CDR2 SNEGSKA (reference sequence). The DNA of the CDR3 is TGCAGTGGCGACAGGGTGAGTGAGCAGTACTTC. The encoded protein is CSGDRVSEQYF.

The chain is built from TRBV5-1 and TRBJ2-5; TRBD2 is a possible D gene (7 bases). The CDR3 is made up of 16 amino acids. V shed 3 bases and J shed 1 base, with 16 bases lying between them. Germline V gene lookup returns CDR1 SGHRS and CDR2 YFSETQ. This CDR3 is CASSSLGAGAQETQYF. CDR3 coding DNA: TGCGCCAGCAGCTCCCTTGGGGCGGGGGCCCAAGAGACCCAGTACTTC.

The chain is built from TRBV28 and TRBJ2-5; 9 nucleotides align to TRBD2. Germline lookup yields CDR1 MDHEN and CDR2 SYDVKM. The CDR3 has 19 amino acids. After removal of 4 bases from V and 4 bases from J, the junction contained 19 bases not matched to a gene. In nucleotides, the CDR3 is TGTGCCAGCAGTTCGGGCAGCGGGAGGCCTCGGGGTGGGCGAGAGACCCAGTACTTC. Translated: CASSSGSGRPRGGRETQYF.

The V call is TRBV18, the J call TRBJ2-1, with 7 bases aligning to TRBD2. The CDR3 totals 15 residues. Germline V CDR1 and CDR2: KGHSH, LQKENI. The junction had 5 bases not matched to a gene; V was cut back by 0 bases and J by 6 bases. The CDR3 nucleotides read TGTGCCAGCTCACCACCGGGGGGGATAACCAATGAGCAGTTCTTC. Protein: CASSPPGGITNEQFF.

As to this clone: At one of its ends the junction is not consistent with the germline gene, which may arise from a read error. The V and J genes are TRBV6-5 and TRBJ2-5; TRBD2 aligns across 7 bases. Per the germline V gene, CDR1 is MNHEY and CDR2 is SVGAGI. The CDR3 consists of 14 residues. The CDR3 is CAGSRGLRQETQYF. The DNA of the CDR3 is TGTGCCGGCAGCCGGGGACTACGGCAAGAGACCCAGTACTTC.

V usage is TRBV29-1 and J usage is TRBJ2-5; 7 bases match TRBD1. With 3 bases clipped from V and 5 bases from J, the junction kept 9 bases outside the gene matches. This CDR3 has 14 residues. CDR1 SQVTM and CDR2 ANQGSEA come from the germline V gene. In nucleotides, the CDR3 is TGCAGCGTTGAGGGGATGACAGGGATGGAGACCCAGTACTTC. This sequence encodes CSVEGMTGMETQYF. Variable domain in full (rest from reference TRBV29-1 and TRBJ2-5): SAVISQKPSRDICQRGTSLTIQCQVDSQVTMMFWYRQQPGQSLTLIATANQGSEATYESGFVIDKFPISRPNLTFSTLTVSNMSPEDSSIYLCSVEGMTGMETQYFGPGTRLLVL.

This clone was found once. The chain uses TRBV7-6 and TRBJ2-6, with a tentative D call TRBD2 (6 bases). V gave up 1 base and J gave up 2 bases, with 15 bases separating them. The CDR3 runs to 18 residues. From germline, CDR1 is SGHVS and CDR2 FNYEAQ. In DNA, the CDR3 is TGTGCCAGCAGCTTAGAGAGGAGGGACTGGCCTGGGGCCAACGTCCTGACTTTC. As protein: CASSLERRDWPGANVLTF. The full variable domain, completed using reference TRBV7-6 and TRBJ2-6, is GAGVSQSPRYKVTKRGQDVALRCDPISGHVSLYWYRQALGQGPEFLTYFNYEAQQDKSGLPNDRFSAERPEGSISTLTIQRTEQRDSAMYRCASSLERRDWPGANVLTFGAGSRLTVL.

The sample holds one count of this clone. Written as DNA, the CDR3 is TGTGCCAACGCGGGTCGCCGGGGGTCTGGGACCCAGTACTTC. As protein: CANAGRRGSGTQYF. This chain connects TRBV2 to TRBJ2-5, with a possible D match to TRBD2 (6 bases). The CDR3 totals 14 residues. V dropped 10 bases and J dropped 7 bases, with 22 bases sitting between them. CDR1 is SNHLY, CDR2 FYNNEI, per germline.

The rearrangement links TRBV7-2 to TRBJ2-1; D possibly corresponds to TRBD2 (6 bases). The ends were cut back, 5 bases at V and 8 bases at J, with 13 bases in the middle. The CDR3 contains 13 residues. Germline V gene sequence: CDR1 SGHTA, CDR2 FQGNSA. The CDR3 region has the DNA TGTGCCAGCAGCCCCCGGACTACCCATGAGCAGTTCTTC. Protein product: CASSPRTTHEQFF.

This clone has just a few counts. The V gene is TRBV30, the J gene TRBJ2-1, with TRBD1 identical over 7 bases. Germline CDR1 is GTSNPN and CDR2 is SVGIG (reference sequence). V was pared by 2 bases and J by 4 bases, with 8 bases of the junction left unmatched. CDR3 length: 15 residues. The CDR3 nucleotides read TGTGCCTGGAGTCGACAGGGTATTGAGTACAATGAGCAGTTCTTC. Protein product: CAWSRQGIEYNEQFF. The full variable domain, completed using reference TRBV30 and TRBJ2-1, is SQTIHQWPATLVQPVGSPLSLECTVEGTSNPNLYWYRQAAGRGLQLLFYSVGIGQISSEVPQNLSASRPQDRQFILSSKKLLLSDSGFYLCAWSRQGIEYNEQFFGPGTRLTVL.

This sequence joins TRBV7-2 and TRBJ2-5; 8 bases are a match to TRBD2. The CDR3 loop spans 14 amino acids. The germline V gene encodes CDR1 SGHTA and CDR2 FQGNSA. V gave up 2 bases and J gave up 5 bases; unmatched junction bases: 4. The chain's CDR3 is CASSLYGGEETQYF. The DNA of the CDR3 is TGTGCCAGCAGCTTATACGGGGGGGAGGAGACCCAGTACTTC.

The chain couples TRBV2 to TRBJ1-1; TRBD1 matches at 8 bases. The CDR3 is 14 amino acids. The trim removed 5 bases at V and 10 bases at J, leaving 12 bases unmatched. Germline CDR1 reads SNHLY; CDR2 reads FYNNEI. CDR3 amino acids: CASSSDGQGGVAFF. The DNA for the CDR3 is TGTGCCAGCAGTTCCGACGGACAGGGTGGGGTAGCTTTCTTT.

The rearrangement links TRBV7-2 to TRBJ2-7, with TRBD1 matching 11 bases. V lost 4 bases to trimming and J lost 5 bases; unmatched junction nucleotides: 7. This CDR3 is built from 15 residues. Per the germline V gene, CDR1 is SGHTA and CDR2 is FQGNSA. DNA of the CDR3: TGTGCCAGCAGCTCACCGGGACAGGGGGGCCACGAGCAGTACTTC. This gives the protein CASSSPGQGGHEQYF. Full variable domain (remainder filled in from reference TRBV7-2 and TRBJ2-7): GAGVSQSPSNKVTEKGKDVELRCDPISGHTALYWYRQSLGQGLEFLIYFQGNSAPDKSGLPSDRFSAERTGGSVSTLTIQRTQQEDSAVYLCASSSPGQGGHEQYFGPGTRLTVT.

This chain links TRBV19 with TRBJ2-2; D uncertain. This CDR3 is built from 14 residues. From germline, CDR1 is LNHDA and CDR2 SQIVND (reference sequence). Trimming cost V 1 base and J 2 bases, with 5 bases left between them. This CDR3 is CASSIAVNTGELFF. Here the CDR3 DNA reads TGTGCCAGTAGTATAGCGGTAAACACCGGGGAGCTGTTTTTT.

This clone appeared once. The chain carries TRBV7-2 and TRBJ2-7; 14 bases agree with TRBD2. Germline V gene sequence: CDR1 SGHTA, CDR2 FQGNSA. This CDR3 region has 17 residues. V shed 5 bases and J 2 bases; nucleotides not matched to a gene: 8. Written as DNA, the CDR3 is TGTGCCAGCAGCCCCACAGGGGGACTAGCGGGGGCCTACGAGCAGTACTTC. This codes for CASSPTGGLAGAYEQYF.

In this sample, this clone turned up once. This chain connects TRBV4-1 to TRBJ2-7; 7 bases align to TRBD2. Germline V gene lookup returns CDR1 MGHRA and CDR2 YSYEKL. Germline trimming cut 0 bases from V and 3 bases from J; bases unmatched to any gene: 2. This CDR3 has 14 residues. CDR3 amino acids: CASSQDASGYEQYF. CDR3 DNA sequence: TGCGCCAGCAGCCAAGATGCTAGCGGCTACGAGCAGTACTTC.

CDR3 loop: CASSQLYRGGSNTEAFF. The CDR3 region has the DNA TGCGCCAGCAGCCAACTATACAGGGGGGGCTCCAACACTGAAGCTTTCTTT. V is TRBV4-1 and J is TRBJ1-1; 8 nucleotides match TRBD1. Trimming cost V 2 bases and J 2 bases; bases outside gene matches: 10. This CDR3 has 17 amino acids. Germline CDR1 is MGHRA and CDR2 is YSYEKL.

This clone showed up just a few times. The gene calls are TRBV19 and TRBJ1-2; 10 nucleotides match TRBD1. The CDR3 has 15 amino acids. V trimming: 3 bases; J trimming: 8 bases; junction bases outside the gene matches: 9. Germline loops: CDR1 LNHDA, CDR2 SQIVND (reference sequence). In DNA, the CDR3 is TGTGCCAGTAGTATTGCGGGACAGGGGTCGTGGGGCTACACCTTC. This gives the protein CASSIAGQGSWGYTF.

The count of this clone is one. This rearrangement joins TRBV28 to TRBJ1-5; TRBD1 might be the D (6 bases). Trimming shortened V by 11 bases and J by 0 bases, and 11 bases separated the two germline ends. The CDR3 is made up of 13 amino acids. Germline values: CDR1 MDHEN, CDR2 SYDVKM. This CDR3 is CAAGTFSNQPQHF. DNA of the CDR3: TGTGCCGCCGGGACATTTAGCAATCAGCCCCAGCATTTT.

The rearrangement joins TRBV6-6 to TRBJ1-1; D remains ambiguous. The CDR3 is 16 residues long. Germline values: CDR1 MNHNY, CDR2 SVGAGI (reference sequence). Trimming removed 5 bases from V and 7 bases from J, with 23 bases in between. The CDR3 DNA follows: TGTGCCAGCAGTCCCCAAGGTTCCGACCGGCCCCGTGAAGCTTTCTTT. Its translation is CASSPQGSDRPREAFF.

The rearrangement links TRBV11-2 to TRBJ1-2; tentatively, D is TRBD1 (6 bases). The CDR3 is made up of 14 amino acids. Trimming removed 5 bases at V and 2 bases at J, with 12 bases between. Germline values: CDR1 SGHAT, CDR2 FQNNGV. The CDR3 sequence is CASSPMDSNYGYTF. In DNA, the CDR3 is TGTGCCAGCAGCCCGATGGACAGCAACTATGGCTACACCTTC.

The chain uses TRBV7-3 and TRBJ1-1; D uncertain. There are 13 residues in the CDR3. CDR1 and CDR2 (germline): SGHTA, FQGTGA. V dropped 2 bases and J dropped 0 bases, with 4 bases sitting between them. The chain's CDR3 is CASSLYMNTEAFF. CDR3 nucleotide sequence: TGTGCCAGCAGCTTATATATGAACACTGAAGCTTTCTTT.

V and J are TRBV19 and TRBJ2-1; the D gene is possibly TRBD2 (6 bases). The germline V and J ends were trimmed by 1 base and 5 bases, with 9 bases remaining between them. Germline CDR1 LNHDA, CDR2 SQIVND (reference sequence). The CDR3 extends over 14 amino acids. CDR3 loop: CASSIGLANNEQFF. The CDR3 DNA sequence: TGTGCCAGTAGTATAGGTCTAGCGAACAATGAGCAGTTCTTC.

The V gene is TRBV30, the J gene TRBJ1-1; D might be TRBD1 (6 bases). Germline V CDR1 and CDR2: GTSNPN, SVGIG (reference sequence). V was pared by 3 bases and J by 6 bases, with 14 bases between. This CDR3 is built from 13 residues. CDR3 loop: CAWRRQVLPEAFF. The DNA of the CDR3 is TGTGCCTGGAGAAGACAGGTCCTTCCTGAAGCTTTCTTT.

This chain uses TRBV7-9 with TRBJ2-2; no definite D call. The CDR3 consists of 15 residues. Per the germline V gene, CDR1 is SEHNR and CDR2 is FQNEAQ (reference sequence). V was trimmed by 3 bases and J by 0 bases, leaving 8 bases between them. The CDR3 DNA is TGTGCCAGCAGCTTTGACACTTCGAACACCGGGGAGCTGTTTTTT. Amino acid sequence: CASSFDTSNTGELFF.